The rows below give T cell receptor beta chains drawn from one sample of a study of graft-versus-host responses after intestinal transplantation. The table came from immunoSEQ multiplex PCR; TCRdb's copy has only in-frame clones and leaves some out. The data show tens of thousands of clones, 55% to 60% seen once. The sample was alloreactive CD4+ T cells from a mixed lymphocyte reaction culture, taken before intestinal transplant. The receptors derive from a human patient who received an intestinal transplant. CDR3s leave out the opening cysteine and the closing phenylalanine or tryptophan. Each record gives: V gene, D gene, CDR3 protein. A D gene is named only where the DNA matches it firmly.

TRBV5-1 . ASSFDGQSGNYGYT
TRBV6-1 . ASGLSRSSYEQY
TRBV7-3 . ASSLGPPGTEAF
TRBV6-4 . ASPPYSIY
TRBV2 TRBD2 ASRLWGLGPDTQY
TRBV6-1 TRBD2 ASSRLAGEYEQY
TRBV4-1 TRBD2 ASSLTTNGAGGDEQF
TRBV27 . ASSYRMAYEQY
TRBV6-5 . ASSHLPGSETQY
TRBV2 . ASSTRGDTEAF
TRBV11-2 TRBD2 ASSLLLVAGDNEQF
TRBV6-5 . ASSYQGKTYEQY
TRBV29-1 TRBD2 SVDGLAGDKTQY
TRBV5-6 . ASSLDRTGNTIY
TRBV19 TRBD1 ASSITGTDGYT
TRBV2 . ASRSGGYEQY
TRBV7-9 . ASSPEGGGYT
TRBV6-6 . ASGLVVSTGELF